Below are 31 T cell receptor beta chains sequenced from a single sample in a study of T cell changes during pregnancy in multiple sclerosis. TCRdb's table, derived via immunoSEQ multiplex PCR, lists solely in-frame clones and lacks some. The data hold about 41,000 clones, with about nine tenths observed a single time. The material sequenced was CD8+ T cells from peripheral blood mononuclear cells, taken in the first trimester of pregnancy. The source is a female donor with multiple sclerosis, enrolled in a pregnancy study.

V is TRBV7-9 and J is TRBJ1-4, with 9 bases identical to TRBD1. The CDR3 is made up of 17 amino acids. The junction had 7 bases not matched to a gene; V was cut back by 5 bases and J by 0 bases. Germline V CDR1 and CDR2: SEHNR, FQNEAQ (reference sequence). CDR3 sequence reads: CASSPRTGESTNEKLFF. As DNA, the CDR3 is TGTGCCAGCAGCCCTCGGACAGGGGAGTCAACTAATGAAAAACTGTTTTTT.

In this sample, this clone turned up once. The chain combines TRBV9 with TRBJ2-1; a weak D match, TRBD2 (6 bases). Germline V gene data show CDR1 as SGDLS and CDR2 as YYNGEE. V was pared by 0 bases and J by 10 bases, with 23 bases between. The CDR3 is made up of 17 amino acids. The chain's CDR3 is CASSVDFSDDFGGEQFF. CDR3 sequence (DNA): TGTGCCAGCAGCGTAGATTTTTCGGATGACTTTGGGGGGGAGCAGTTCTTC.

In this sample, this clone turned up once. The chain has TRBV27 and TRBJ1-4; D uncertain. Looked up from germline, CDR1 is MNHEY and CDR2 is SMNVEV (reference sequence). Trimming stripped 1 base from V and 5 bases from J, with 5 bases between. The CDR3 has 13 residues. The CDR3 DNA reads TGTGCCAGCAGTTTATGGCCAAATGAAAAACTGTTTTTT. Protein: CASSLWPNEKLFF.

This chain joins TRBV19 and TRBJ2-1; the D is unclear. This CDR3 has 13 residues. Per the germline V gene, CDR1 is LNHDA and CDR2 is SQIVND (reference sequence). The V gene lost 6 bases and the J gene lost 0 bases, with 6 bases spanning the gap. CDR3 nucleotide sequence: TGTGCCAGTAGCCTAGTCTCCTACAATGAGCAGTTCTTC. Translating gives CASSLVSYNEQFF.

This clone was seen only a few times. CDR3 protein: CASSPGWGGDYNEQFF. The CDR3 bases are TGCGCCAGCAGCCCGGGATGGGGCGGGGATTACAATGAGCAGTTCTTC. The chain couples TRBV5-1 to TRBJ2-1; weak D call: TRBD2 (6 bases). Per the germline V gene, CDR1 is SGHRS and CDR2 is YFSETQ. V lost 4 bases and J 4 bases, leaving 18 bases between the germline ends. This CDR3 is 16 amino acids long.

The chain carries TRBV6-1 and TRBJ1-5; D is unresolved. The CDR3 is 15 amino acids. Germline CDR1 and CDR2: MNHNS and SASEGT. V lost 2 bases, J lost 6 bases, and 14 bases lay in between. CDR3 sequence: CASSESSDGSQPQHF. CDR3 nucleotides: TGTGCCAGCAGTGAATCCAGTGACGGGTCTCAGCCCCAGCATTTT.

The rearrangement links TRBV6-6 to TRBJ1-6; 10 nucleotides agree with TRBD1. Germline CDR1 MNHNY, CDR2 SVGAGI (reference sequence). This CDR3 spans 14 amino acids. V trimming: 4 bases; J trimming: 9 bases; junction bases outside the gene matches: 3. CDR3 region: CASSSGTGVSPLHF. CDR3 DNA: TGTGCCAGCAGTTCCGGGACAGGGGTTTCACCCCTCCACTTT.

In its sample, this clone ranks as medium-sized. This rearrangement joins TRBV6-1 to TRBJ1-1, with a weak D call TRBD1 (6 bases). Germline V gives CDR1 MNHNS, CDR2 SASEGT. The ends were cut back, 3 bases at V and 3 bases at J, with 8 bases in the middle. CDR3 size: 13 residues. The CDR3 here is CASSEGAHTEAFF. In DNA, the CDR3 is TGTGCCAGCAGTGAGGGGGCGCACACTGAAGCTTTCTTT.

V usage is TRBV27 and J usage is TRBJ2-1, with a tentative D call TRBD1 (6 bases). Germline V gene lookup returns CDR1 MNHEY and CDR2 SMNVEV (reference sequence). Trimming stripped 6 bases from V and 0 bases from J, with 12 bases between. The CDR3 extends over 15 amino acids. The CDR3 loop reads CASSLRTDSYNEQFF. Here the CDR3 DNA reads TGTGCCAGCAGCCTAAGGACAGACTCCTACAATGAGCAGTTCTTC.

The chain recombines TRBV4-1 with TRBJ1-1, with D possibly being TRBD1 (6 bases). CDR3 length equals 15 residues. Germline-derived CDR1 and CDR2 are MGHRA and YSYEKL. V gave up 0 bases and J gave up 0 bases, with 8 bases separating them. In DNA, the CDR3 is TGCGCCAGCAGCCAAGAGGACAGTTTGAACACTGAAGCTTTCTTT. Translated: CASSQEDSLNTEAFF.

This chain links TRBV6-5 with TRBJ2-5, with D maybe TRBD2 (5 bases). This CDR3 is built from 11 residues. The V gene lost 5 bases and the J gene lost 7 bases, with 8 bases spanning the gap. Germline-derived CDR1 and CDR2 are MNHEY and SVGAGI. In DNA, the CDR3 is TGTGCCAGCAGTACCGAGGGGACCCAGTACTTC. Its translation is CASSTEGTQYF.

This clone was recorded once. The chain couples TRBV19 to TRBJ2-1; 8 positions agree with TRBD2. Germline V gene sequence: CDR1 LNHDA, CDR2 SQIVND (reference sequence). V shed 1 base, J shed 5 bases, and the junction held 4 bases outside the gene matches. The CDR3 has 15 amino acids. This chain's CDR3 is CASSIVTLADNEQFF. CDR3 in DNA: TGTGCCAGTAGTATAGTGACACTAGCGGACAATGAGCAGTTCTTC.

The chain is built from TRBV19 and TRBJ2-1; 10 bases fit TRBD2. The length of the CDR3 is 13 residues. Germline loops: CDR1 LNHDA, CDR2 SQIVND (reference sequence). V lost 10 bases and J lost 5; bases outside the gene matches: 5. The chain's CDR3 is CATFGLADNEQFF. CDR3 nucleotides: TGTGCCACCTTCGGACTAGCGGACAATGAGCAGTTCTTC.

This chain uses TRBV11-1 with TRBJ2-7; possible D gene TRBD1, 6 bases. Germline CDR1 SGHAT, CDR2 FQDESV (reference sequence). V dropped 3 bases and J dropped 3 bases, with 12 bases sitting between them. The CDR3 runs 14 residues. CDR3 amino acids: CASSFEQGSYEQYF. Here the CDR3 DNA reads TGTGCCAGCAGCTTCGAGCAGGGGAGCTACGAGCAGTACTTC.

The J gene is TRBJ2-5, the V gene TRBV13; the match to TRBD2 covers 7 bases. Germline assignment: CDR1 PRHDT and CDR2 FYEKMQ (reference sequence). V was pared by 2 bases and J by 5 bases, with 5 bases of the junction left unmatched. The CDR3 covers 14 residues. CDR3 nucleotide sequence: TGTGCCAGCAGCTTATGGGGGGGACGGGAGACCCAGTACTTC. Residues: CASSLWGGRETQYF.

The rearrangement links TRBV7-3 to TRBJ2-1, with a weak D call TRBD2 (6 bases). The CDR3 has 14 residues. Trimming cost V 3 bases and J 8 bases, with 14 bases left between them. Germline CDR1 is SGHTA and CDR2 is FQGTGA. CDR3 in DNA: TGTGCCAGCAGCTTGTATGGGGAGGCCTATGAGCAGTTCTTC. It encodes CASSLYGEAYEQFF.

The chain employs TRBV27 and TRBJ2-7, with a weak D call TRBD2 (7 bases). This CDR3 is 16 amino acids long. Germline V CDR1 and CDR2: MNHEY, SMNVEV (reference sequence). V lost 5 bases to trimming and J lost 4 bases, with 21 bases between them. CDR3 amino acids: CASSPAWRGGGYEQYF. CDR3 nucleotide sequence: TGTGCCAGCAGTCCTGCTTGGAGGGGGGGTGGGTACGAGCAGTACTTC.

The chain uses TRBV6-5 and TRBJ1-2; the D gene is possibly TRBD1 (5 bases). Trimming shortened V by 3 bases and J by 8 bases, and 19 bases separated the two germline ends. Germline values: CDR1 MNHEY, CDR2 SVGAGI. There are 15 residues in the CDR3. This chain's CDR3 is CASSYRSLGLDGYTF. In DNA, the CDR3 is TGTGCCAGCAGTTATAGGTCGTTGGGGCTGGACGGCTACACCTTC.

The chain combines TRBV30 with TRBJ2-1; D perhaps matches TRBD1 (6 bases). CDR3 length: 12 amino acids. Trimming cost V 3 bases and J 8 bases, with 11 bases left between them. Germline V gene lookup returns CDR1 GTSNPN and CDR2 SVGIG (reference sequence). Here the CDR3 DNA reads TGTGCCTGGAGCGCAGCAGGGGATGAGCAGTTCTTC. Translation: CAWSAAGDEQFF.

This chain connects TRBV19 to TRBJ2-6; the D gene is possibly TRBD1 (6 bases). The V end was cut by 8 bases, the J end by 0 bases, with 14 bases between. CDR3 length: 16 amino acids. CDR1 and CDR2 (germline): LNHDA, SQIVND (reference sequence). CDR3: CASDWGHHSGANVLTF. The CDR3 DNA follows: TGTGCCAGTGACTGGGGGCACCACTCTGGGGCCAACGTCCTGACTTTC.

The chain joins TRBV4-3 to TRBJ1-2; D remains unclear. With 0 bases removed from V and 4 bases from J, the gap between germline ends came to 9 bases. Germline assignment: CDR1 LGHNA and CDR2 YSLEER. This CDR3 is built from 14 residues. DNA for the CDR3: TGCGCCAGCAGCCAAGACGGGTTCGCCTATGGCTACACCTTC. Translation gives CASSQDGFAYGYTF.

The DNA for the CDR3 is TGTGCCAGCAGTTTTGGAAGATTGGTCGCAGGCCCCTACGAGCAGTACTTC. Its translation is CASSFGRLVAGPYEQYF. The rearrangement uses TRBV28 and TRBJ2-7; no clear D. CDR3 length: 17 residues. V was cut by 3 bases and J by 2 bases, with 20 bases left in between. From germline, CDR1 is MDHEN and CDR2 SYDVKM. Combining the CDR3 with reference TRBV28 and TRBJ2-7 gives the whole variable domain DVKVTQSSRYLVKRTGEKVFLECVQDMDHENMFWYRQDPGLGLRLIYFSYDVKMKEKGDIPEGYSVSREKKERFSLILESASTNQTSMYLCASSFGRLVAGPYEQYFGPGTRLTVT.

The chain joins TRBV29-1 to TRBJ1-2; D not resolved. The CDR3 length is 15 residues. Trimming shortened V by 2 bases and J by 6 bases, and 19 bases separated the two germline ends. CDR1 and CDR2 from the germline V gene are SQVTM and ANQGSEA. The CDR3 here is CSVEPSGMGANGYTF. CDR3 coding DNA: TGCAGCGTTGAACCCTCGGGCATGGGAGCGAATGGCTACACCTTC. Using reference TRBV29-1 and TRBJ1-2 for the parts outside the CDR3, the full variable domain is SAVISQKPSRDICQRGTSLTIQCQVDSQVTMMFWYRQQPGQSLTLIATANQGSEATYESGFVIDKFPISRPNLTFSTLTVSNMSPEDSSIYLCSVEPSGMGANGYTFGSGTRLTVV.

This sequence joins TRBV7-9 and TRBJ2-7; 7 bases map to TRBD1. V lost 2 bases, J lost 4 bases, and 14 bases stayed unmatched. The CDR3 has 17 amino acids. CDR1 is SEHNR, CDR2 FQNEAQ, per germline (reference sequence). CDR3 sequence: CASSLRFGPTGRYEQYF. CDR3 nucleotides: TGTGCCAGCAGCTTACGCTTTGGGCCGACAGGGCGTTACGAGCAGTACTTC.

The chain couples TRBV4-1 to TRBJ2-7; 8 bases match TRBD2. V lost 3 bases to trimming and J lost 4 bases; unmatched junction nucleotides: 8. From germline, CDR1 is MGHRA and CDR2 YSYEKL. This CDR3 spans 15 amino acids. The CDR3 nucleotides read TGCGCCAGCAGCCAGCCTGCGGGGGGCGGATACGAGCAGTACTTC. It codes for CASSQPAGGGYEQYF.

The chain recombines TRBV6-1 with TRBJ2-7, with a tentative D call TRBD2 (5 bases). The ends were cut back, 5 bases at V and 3 bases at J, with 8 bases in the middle. The CDR3 covers 12 residues. Germline V gives CDR1 MNHNS, CDR2 SASEGT. For the CDR3, the DNA is TGTGCCAGCAGTTTGGAGGACTACGAGCAGTACTTC. This translates into CASSLEDYEQYF.

This chain connects TRBV6-5 to TRBJ1-5; TRBD1 aligns across 8 bases. This CDR3 is built from 15 residues. Germline trimming cut 4 bases from V and 2 bases from J; bases unmatched to any gene: 4. Germline assignment: CDR1 MNHEY and CDR2 SVGAGI. The CDR3: CASSLQGAGNQPQHF. DNA for the CDR3: TGTGCCAGCAGTTTGCAGGGGGCTGGCAATCAGCCCCAGCATTTT.

The rearrangement joins TRBV7-9 to TRBJ2-3; TRBD2 matches at 12 bases. The CDR3 spans 17 residues. From germline, CDR1 is SEHNR and CDR2 FQNEAQ (reference sequence). Germline trimming cut 5 bases from V and 5 bases from J; bases unmatched to any gene: 11. In DNA form, the CDR3 reads TGTGCCAGCAGCGCCGACCTAGCGGGGGGGCCCTTAGATACGCAGTATTTT. This codes for CASSADLAGGPLDTQYF.

The genes are TRBV7-9 and TRBJ1-1; 7 bases agree with TRBD1. CDR1 and CDR2 from the germline V gene are SEHNR and FQNEAQ (reference sequence). CDR3 length: 13 residues. The V gene end was trimmed by 5 bases and the J gene end by 3 bases; junction bases not matched to a gene: 3. The DNA of the CDR3 is TGTGCCAGCAGCCAGGGGGGAGACACTGAAGCTTTCTTT. As protein: CASSQGGDTEAFF.

The chain is built from TRBV7-8 and TRBJ1-1; D not certain. The CDR3 is 14 residues long. In germline, CDR1 is SGHVS, CDR2 FQNEAQ. V lost 7 bases and J 0 bases, leaving 12 bases between the germline ends. CDR3 region: CASTQVHLNTEAFF. The CDR3 coding sequence is TGTGCCAGCACCCAAGTCCACTTGAACACTGAAGCTTTCTTT. Full variable domain (outside the CDR3, taken from reference TRBV7-8 and TRBJ1-1): GAGVSQSPRYKVAKRGQDVALRCDPISGHVSLFWYQQALGQGPEFLTYFQNEAQLDKSGLPSDRFFAERPEGSVSTLKIQRTQQEDSAVYLCASTQVHLNTEAFFGQGTRLTVV.

The chain is built from TRBV9 and TRBJ2-1; TRBD2 matches 14 bases. Looked up from germline, CDR1 is SGDLS and CDR2 is YYNGEE. The CDR3 covers 16 residues. Trimming at V came to 3 bases and at J to 6 bases, leaving 5 bases not matched to a gene. CDR3 protein: CASSEGGTSGGNEQFF. CDR3 coding DNA: TGTGCCAGCAGCGAGGGCGGGACTAGCGGGGGCAATGAGCAGTTCTTC.